The TCR beta chain under discussion was sequenced for a study of chemoradiotherapy in HPV16-positive cancers. Germline-derived CDR1 and CDR2 are MNHEY and SVGAGI. This CDR3 comprises 12 residues. The V gene lost 4 bases and the J gene lost 5 bases, with 8 bases spanning the gap. TCRdb's copy holds only in-frame clones and misses some; the assay was immunoSEQ multiplex PCR. The sample yields some 32,000 clones, about nine tenths seen once. The sequences come from blood, collected from a patient who underwent chemoradiotherapy. The receptor was isolated from a human donor with HPV-associated anogenital cancer. The chain recombines TRBV6-5 with TRBJ1-1, with D tentatively TRBD1 (5 bases). CDR3 in DNA: TGTGCCAGCAGTTGGTGGGGGACTGAAGCTTTCTTT. Protein product: CASSWWGTEAFF.